This TCR beta chain was observed in a study of blood T cell repertoires in COVID-19. About the research overall: Sites in the United States, Italy and Spain provided acute and convalescent COVID-19 samples. T cells, B-cell-depleted T cells, or PBMCs provided the cDNA or gDNA that served as material.

Authors' analysis steps: Counts of nucleated cells, estimated from reference gene primer amplification, were obtained. The repertoire was sequenced with immunoSEQ multiplex PCR; TCRdb's copy has only in-frame clones and lacks some. D and trimming were read from the DNA, whereas the V and J calls and clone size are those reported in that table. The sample records 68,000 or so clones, 70% to 80% being singletons. Germline V lookup: CDR1 LNHDA, CDR2 SQIVND (reference sequence). The CDR3 is 15 residues long. J was trimmed by 1 base and V by 8 bases; bases with no gene match: 7. The source of this sequence is a human donor in a cohort sampled during active COVID-19. This chain links TRBV19 with TRBJ2-1, with 8 positions matching TRBD2. Specimen: peripheral blood. The CDR3 sequence is CASRRTSQSYNEQFF. The DNA of the CDR3 is TGTGCCAGTCGCCGGACTAGCCAGTCCTACAATGAGCAGTTCTTC. Drawing the rest from reference TRBV19 and TRBJ2-1, the complete variable domain is DGGITQSPKYLFRKEGQNVTLSCEQNLNHDAMYWYRQDPGQGLRLIYYSQIVNDFQKGDIAEGYSVSREKKESFPLTVTSAQKNPTAFYLCASRRTSQSYNEQFFGPGTRLTVL.